These 11 T cell receptor beta chains were sequenced from one sample in a study of cytomegalovirus exposure and HLA in healthy donors listed by TCRdb under 2017. Library construction relied on the immunoSEQ multiplex PCR assay. For the multiplex PCR, a mixture combining 60 forward primers for TCR Vbeta segments and 13 reverse primers for TCR Jbeta segments was used. TCRdb stores this immuneACCESS table with in-frame sequences only. Part of the clones is absent; in the studies checked, under half of the shortfall reflects unresolved V genes, and no reason is known for the rest. The sample contains 160,000 or so clones, roughly four fifths of them found a single time. The ten largest clonotypes hold approximately 8% of the sample. Sequencing was carried out using PBMCs. Receptors were obtained from a male donor in good health and CMV-seropositive.

The CDR3 loop reads CASTSTVSLEQYF. DNA of the CDR3: TGTGCCAGCACCTCTACCGTTAGCTTGGAGCAGTACTTC. The rearrangement joins TRBV11-2 to TRBJ2-7, with unresolved D. Between the trimmed V and J ends, which lost 7 bases and 7 bases, there was a span of 17 bases. Germline V lookup: CDR1 SGHAT, CDR2 FQNNGV. CDR3 length: 13 amino acids.

The gene calls are TRBV4-1 and TRBJ2-7; 11 bases match TRBD2. The length of the CDR3 is 16 residues. V was clipped by 1 base and J by 0 bases; unmatched bases: 2. Germline CDR1 and CDR2: MGHRA and YSYEKL. In DNA form, the CDR3 reads TGCGCCAGCAGCCAAGGGCTAGCGGGGGGCTCCTACGAGCAGTACTTC. Protein sequence: CASSQGLAGGSYEQYF.

The V gene is TRBV7-9, the J gene TRBJ2-5; D possibly corresponds to TRBD1 (6 bases). Trimming took off 1 base at V and 6 bases at J, with 15 bases between the two ends. The CDR3 covers 15 residues. Germline CDR1 is SEHNR and CDR2 is FQNEAQ (reference sequence). CDR3 in DNA: TGTGCCAGCAGCTTAGGAGGGGGTAACGTGAAGACCCAGTACTTC. Encoded protein: CASSLGGGNVKTQYF.

The chain links TRBV10-2 to TRBJ2-3; D possibly corresponds to TRBD2 (6 bases). CDR1 WSHSY and CDR2 SAAADI come from the germline V gene. With 2 bases removed from V and 1 base from J, the gap between germline ends came to 13 bases. The CDR3 has 16 residues. For the CDR3, the DNA is TGCGCCAGCAGTGAGGCGGGTAGCGGAGGCACAGATACGCAGTATTTT. This sequence encodes CASSEAGSGGTDTQYF.

A note on this clone: This same CDR3 is encoded by further DNA sequences in the sample. V is TRBV30 and J is TRBJ1-1; a weak D match, TRBD1 (6 bases). The CDR3 has 13 residues. Trimming stripped 2 bases from V and 1 base from J, with 8 bases between. The V gene's germline CDR1 is GTSNPN and CDR2 SVGIG (reference sequence). CDR3 nucleotide sequence: TGTGCCTGGAGTTTGACAGGGAACACTGAAGCTTTCTTT. Translated: CAWSLTGNTEAFF.

This rearrangement joins TRBV4-2 to TRBJ2-5, with 11 bases fitting TRBD2. Germline values: CDR1 LGHNA, CDR2 YNFKEQ. This CDR3 spans 18 amino acids. After removal of 0 bases from V and 3 bases from J, the junction contained 9 bases not matched to a gene. The CDR3 is CASSQEIGLAGDKETQYF. The CDR3 nucleotides are TGTGCCAGCAGCCAAGAAATAGGACTAGCGGGCGATAAAGAGACCCAGTACTTC.

V usage is TRBV28 and J usage is TRBJ1-1; D uncertain. Trimming cost V 5 bases and J 1 base, with 8 bases left between them. Germline loops: CDR1 MDHEN, CDR2 SYDVKM. The CDR3 runs to 13 residues. The CDR3 loop reads CASSLPGNTEAFF. The CDR3 DNA is TGTGCCAGCAGTCTCCCAGGGAACACTGAAGCTTTCTTT. The whole variable domain, remainder taken from reference TRBV28 and TRBJ1-1, is DVKVTQSSRYLVKRTGEKVFLECVQDMDHENMFWYRQDPGLGLRLIYFSYDVKMKEKGDIPEGYSVSREKKERFSLILESASTNQTSMYLCASSLPGNTEAFFGQGTRLTVV.

A few counts support this clone. The genes are TRBV7-7 and TRBJ2-3; the match to TRBD1 covers 8 bases. Germline trimming cut 5 bases from V and 4 bases from J; bases unmatched to any gene: 5. This CDR3 comprises 14 residues. Germline loops: CDR1 SSHAT, CDR2 FNYEAQ (reference sequence). The CDR3 spells CASSPGQGADTQYF. The CDR3 DNA sequence: TGTGCCAGCAGCCCAGGACAGGGCGCAGATACGCAGTATTTT.

The chain joins TRBV18 to TRBJ2-7; TRBD2 matches 7 bases. The CDR3 extends over 14 amino acids. The trim removed 6 bases at V and 6 bases at J, leaving 11 bases unmatched. The germline CDR1 and CDR2 sequences are KGHSH and LQKENI. CDR3 loop: CASSSDYPGGEQYF. CDR3 DNA sequence: TGTGCCAGCTCGTCGGACTATCCGGGGGGCGAGCAGTACTTC.

V and J are TRBV5-6 and TRBJ1-1; 7 positions agree with TRBD1. Germline CDR1 is SGHDT and CDR2 is YYEEEE. The ends lost 2 bases at V and 1 base at J; junction bases unmatched: 8. The CDR3 spans 16 residues. Written as DNA, the CDR3 is TGTGCCAGCAGCTTAAAACCGGGACAGTCGAACACTGAAGCTTTCTTT. This translates into CASSLKPGQSNTEAFF.

The rearrangement joins TRBV11-2 to TRBJ2-2; D gene ambiguous. The germline CDR1 and CDR2 sequences are SGHAT and FQNNGV. The CDR3 length is 13 residues. The V end lost 2 bases, the J end lost 3 bases, and 4 bases lay between the germline ends. CDR3 protein: CASSLTDTGELFF. In DNA, the CDR3 is TGTGCCAGCAGCTTAACAGACACCGGGGAGCTGTTTTTT.